The 20 T cell receptor beta chains given below trace back to one sample, sequenced in a study of blood T cell repertoires in COVID-19. TCRdb's table, derived via immunoSEQ multiplex PCR, lists solely in-frame clones and lacks some. This repertoire shows under 150,000 clones, around 87% found once; its top ten account for more than 1%. Source material: PBMCs or T cells enriched from blood (not recorded which). These receptors were obtained from a woman aged 30 to 39 with acute COVID-19.

There are a few counts of this clone. The chain uses TRBV5-1 and TRBJ2-1; 7 positions match TRBD1. Germline CDR1 reads SGHRS; CDR2 reads YFSETQ. The CDR3 has 16 amino acids. V shed 1 base, J shed 3 bases, and the junction held 7 bases outside the gene matches. The CDR3 region has the DNA TGCGCCAGCAGCTTGTCGCCGACAGGGCTCTACAATGAGCAGTTCTTC. This translates into CASSLSPTGLYNEQFF.

V is TRBV5-1 and J is TRBJ2-2; D is perhaps TRBD2 (5 bases). Germline lookup yields CDR1 SGHRS and CDR2 YFSETQ. The V end was cut by 0 bases, the J end by 6 bases, with 9 bases between. This CDR3 is 14 amino acids long. CDR3 coding DNA: TGCGCCAGCAGCTTGGTCGGGGTAGCCGGGGAGCTGTTTTTT. It translates to CASSLVGVAGELFF.

The rearrangement uses TRBV30 and TRBJ2-3, with 9 bases aligning to TRBD1. The CDR3 covers 15 residues. CDR1 GTSNPN and CDR2 SVGIG come from the germline V gene (reference sequence). Losses at the gene ends were 3 bases for V and 3 bases for J; bases not matched to a gene: 7. The CDR3 DNA is TGTGCCTGGAGGGGTGGACAGGGGCGTACAGATACGCAGTATTTT. Its protein is CAWRGGQGRTDTQYF.

The gene calls are TRBV5-5 and TRBJ2-7, with TRBD1 matching 11 bases. The germline CDR1 and CDR2 sequences are SGHKS and YYEKEE (reference sequence). V lost 5 bases to trimming and J lost 5 bases; unmatched junction nucleotides: 6. This CDR3 has 14 amino acids. CDR3 in DNA: TGTGCCAGCAGTTCCGGGACAGGGGGACACGAGCAGTACTTC. This encodes CASSSGTGGHEQYF. Combining the CDR3 with reference TRBV5-5 and TRBJ2-7 gives the whole variable domain DAGVTQSPTHLIKTRGQQVTLRCSPISGHKSVSWYQQVLGQGPQFIFQYYEKEERGRGNFPDRFSARQFPNYSSELNVNALLLGDSALYLCASSSGTGGHEQYFGPGTRLTVT.

The chain uses TRBV7-8 and TRBJ1-5; 7 bases agree with TRBD1. In germline, CDR1 is SGHVS, CDR2 FQNEAQ. The CDR3 covers 15 residues. Trimming at V came to 1 base and at J to 5 bases, leaving 5 bases not matched to a gene. Here the CDR3 DNA reads TGTGCCAGCAGCTTAGGTCGGACAGGAGATCAGCCCCAGCATTTT. Translating gives CASSLGRTGDQPQHF.

This clone came up a few times. The V and J genes are TRBV29-1 and TRBJ2-7; D perhaps matches TRBD2 (5 bases). Germline V gene data show CDR1 as SQVTM and CDR2 as ANQGSEA. With 6 bases removed from V and 3 bases from J, the gap between germline ends came to 6 bases. The CDR3 contains 10 residues. The CDR3 reads CSVRDYEQYF. For the CDR3, the DNA is TGCAGCGTGAGGGACTACGAGCAGTACTTC.

V gene TRBV30 combines with J gene TRBJ2-1, with TRBD1 as a possible D gene (6 bases). There are 12 residues in the CDR3. Trimming removed 2 bases from V and 8 bases from J, with 10 bases in between. Germline V gene data show CDR1 as GTSNPN and CDR2 as SVGIG (reference sequence). The CDR3 is CAWSPGVYEQFF. DNA of the CDR3: TGTGCCTGGAGTCCAGGGGTTTATGAGCAGTTCTTC.

The chain has TRBV10-3 and TRBJ1-1; D gene unclear. This CDR3 is 14 amino acids long. V was cut by 10 bases and J by 1 base, with 16 bases left in between. CDR1 is ENHRY and CDR2 is SYGVKD in the germline V gene. CDR3: CATYNSSENTEAFF. The CDR3 DNA follows: TGTGCCACCTATAACTCGTCCGAGAACACTGAAGCTTTCTTT.

The gene calls are TRBV27 and TRBJ1-1; D might be TRBD1 (6 bases). Germline-derived CDR1 and CDR2 are MNHEY and SMNVEV (reference sequence). The CDR3 covers 15 residues. Trimming stripped 5 bases from V and 4 bases from J, with 17 bases between. The CDR3 region has the DNA TGTGCCAGCAGTCCCCGGAAGGGAGGGGGCACTGAAGCTTTCTTT. Translating gives CASSPRKGGGTEAFF.

The chain recombines TRBV7-3 with TRBJ2-1; D is undetermined. This CDR3 is 16 amino acids long. V was shortened by 0 bases and J by 9 bases, with 18 bases between the two germline ends. Germline values: CDR1 SGHTA, CDR2 FQGTGA. The CDR3 here is CASSLTGNLGDAEQFF. Written as DNA, the CDR3 is TGTGCCAGCAGCTTAACGGGTAACTTAGGAGACGCTGAGCAGTTCTTC. Combining the CDR3 with reference TRBV7-3 and TRBJ2-1 gives the whole variable domain GAGVSQTPSNKVTEKGKYVELRCDPISGHTALYWYRQSLGQGPEFLIYFQGTGAADDSGLPNDRFFAVRPEGSVSTLKIQRTERGDSAVYLCASSLTGNLGDAEQFFGPGTRLTVL.

The genes are TRBV7-2 and TRBJ2-1; D perhaps matches TRBD2 (6 bases). Per germline, CDR1 SGHTA and CDR2 FQGNSA. CDR3 length: 15 residues. The V gene lost 6 bases and the J gene lost 7 bases, with 19 bases spanning the gap. The DNA of the CDR3 is TGTGCCAGCAGATTCGACCGGGACGGGGGAAATGAGCAGTTCTTC. Translated: CASRFDRDGGNEQFF.

This chain connects TRBV20-1 to TRBJ2-7; a possible D gene is TRBD1 (5 bases). The CDR3 is 11 residues long. Germline V gene lookup returns CDR1 DFQATT and CDR2 SNEGSKA (reference sequence). Trimming took off 3 bases at V and 2 bases at J, with 5 bases between the two ends. The CDR3 is CSASRAYEQYF. The DNA for the CDR3 is TGCAGTGCTAGCAGGGCCTACGAGCAGTACTTC.

The chain uses TRBV13 and TRBJ2-7, with TRBD1 as a possible D gene (5 bases). From germline, CDR1 is PRHDT and CDR2 FYEKMQ (reference sequence). Trimming took 1 base from V and 3 from J, leaving 10 bases between them. The CDR3 sequence is 14 residues long. For the CDR3, the DNA is TGTGCCAGCAGCTTAGATCAGGGCATCTACGAGCAGTACTTC. Translating it yields CASSLDQGIYEQYF.

This chain uses TRBV28 with TRBJ2-2; 8 nucleotides align to TRBD2. This CDR3 has 17 residues. From germline, CDR1 is MDHEN and CDR2 SYDVKM. The ends lost 5 bases at V and 2 bases at J; junction bases unmatched: 10. The CDR3, as DNA: TGTGCCAGCAGTCCCCCCGGGCGGGAGGTCAACACCGGGGAGCTGTTTTTT. Amino acids: CASSPPGREVNTGELFF.

The rearrangement joins TRBV5-1 to TRBJ2-1; tentatively, D is TRBD2 (5 bases). CDR3 length: 12 residues. CDR1 is SGHRS, CDR2 YFSETQ, per germline. Trimming took off 2 bases at V and 8 bases at J, with 8 bases between the two ends. CDR3 protein: CASSFNGDEQFF. CDR3 nucleotide sequence: TGCGCCAGCAGCTTCAACGGGGATGAGCAGTTCTTC.

The chain uses TRBV30 and TRBJ1-1; 10 nucleotides align to TRBD1. V gave up 2 bases and J gave up 10 bases; unmatched junction bases: 7. CDR3 length equals 13 residues. Germline values: CDR1 GTSNPN, CDR2 SVGIG (reference sequence). The CDR3 DNA follows: TGTGCCTGGAGTTCGACAGGGGGCGTCGGAGCTTTCTTT. Translated: CAWSSTGGVGAFF.

This chain uses TRBV10-2 with TRBJ1-2; 7 bases align to TRBD1. The CDR3 loop spans 15 amino acids. CDR1 and CDR2 from the germline V gene are WSHSY and SAAADI. V dropped 1 base and J dropped 1; count of bases not matched to a gene: 3. CDR3 sequence: CASSEWAGGNYGYTF. For the CDR3, the DNA is TGCGCCAGCAGTGAGTGGGCAGGGGGTAACTATGGCTACACCTTC.

The chain carries TRBV24-1 and TRBJ2-3; D ambiguous. Germline V gene data show CDR1 as KGHDR and CDR2 as SFDVKD. The CDR3 has 13 amino acids. Trimming shortened V by 0 bases and J by 6 bases, and 6 bases separated the two germline ends. The CDR3 coding sequence is TGTGCCACCAGTGATTTGCTATCTGATACGCAGTATTTT. It is translated as CATSDLLSDTQYF.

This clone has only a few counts. This chain connects TRBV25-1 to TRBJ2-7; 13 nucleotides line up with TRBD2. Germline loops: CDR1 MGHDK, CDR2 SYGVNS. This CDR3 region has 17 residues. Trimming at V came to 3 bases and at J to 3 bases, leaving 8 bases not matched to a gene. The CDR3 DNA is TGTGCCAGCAGTGAGGTCGGACTAGCGGGAGTCAGCTACGAGCAGTACTTC. Its translation: CASSEVGLAGVSYEQYF.

The chain links TRBV6-4 to TRBJ2-2; D is possibly TRBD1 (6 bases). This CDR3 comprises 16 residues. Germline CDR1 and CDR2: MRHNA and SNTAGT. V lost 4 bases and J lost 6, with 18 bases in between. CDR3 DNA sequence: TGTGCCAGCAGTGCAGGGACGATCAAGGGGGCCGGGGAGCTGTTTTTT. Amino acid sequence: CASSAGTIKGAGELFF.